The entry below describes one T cell receptor (beta chain). This sample was included in a study of blood T cell repertoires in COVID-19. The wider study: PBMCs, B-cell-depleted T cells, or T cells provided the cDNA or gDNA that made up the material.

The CDR3 consists of 15 residues. The V gene end was trimmed by 0 bases and the J gene end by 5 bases; junction bases not matched to a gene: 6. CDR1 and CDR2 (germline): MGHRA, YSYEKL. This table comes from immunoSEQ multiplex PCR, and its TCRdb copy is limited to in-frame clones, with some not included. The sample shows roughly 160,000 clones, 80% of them seen only once. Participants were aged roughly 18 to 100 years from roughly 25 US areas. Clinical histories supplied by participants themselves formed the basis of cohort assignment. Recovery among Cohort 3 donors was established by two negative PCRs, clearance, or symptom resolution.

This chain joins TRBV4-1 and TRBJ1-1; TRBD1 matches at 7 bases. The source of this sequence is an older woman who had recovered from COVID-19. The sequenced material came from PBMCs or T cells enriched from blood (not recorded which). As DNA, the CDR3 is TGCGCCAGCAGCCAAGAGGGCAGGGGGTGGACTGAAGCTTTCTTT. Translation gives CASSQEGRGWTEAFF.